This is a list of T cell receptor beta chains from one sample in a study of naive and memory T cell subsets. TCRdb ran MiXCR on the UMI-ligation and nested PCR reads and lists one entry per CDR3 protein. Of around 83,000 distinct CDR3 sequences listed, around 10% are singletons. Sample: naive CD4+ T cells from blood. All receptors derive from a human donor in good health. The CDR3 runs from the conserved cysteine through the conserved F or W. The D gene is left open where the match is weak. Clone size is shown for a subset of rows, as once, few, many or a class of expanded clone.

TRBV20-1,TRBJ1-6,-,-,TGCAGTGCCCACCGAATAAACAAAAGCTATAATTCACCCCTCCACTTT,CSAHRINKSYNSPLHF
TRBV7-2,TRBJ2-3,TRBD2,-,TGTGCCAGCAGCGAACAGACTAGCGGGGGGGTAGATACGCAGTATTTT,CASSEQTSGGVDTQYF
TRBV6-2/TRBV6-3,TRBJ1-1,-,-,TGTGCCAGCAGGAAACAGGGGAACACTGAAGCTTTCTTT,CASRKQGNTEAFF
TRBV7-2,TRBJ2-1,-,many,TGTGCCAGCAGTTCCCAGGGCTACAATGAGCAGTTCTTC,CASSSQGYNEQFF
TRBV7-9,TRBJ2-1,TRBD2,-,TGTGCCAGCAGCTTCGGGGAGGGCAATGAGCAGTTCTTC,CASSFGEGNEQFF
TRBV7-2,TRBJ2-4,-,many,TGTGCCAGCAGCCCCGGGACGGCGACCCTCAAAAACATTCAGTACTTC,CASSPGTATLKNIQYF
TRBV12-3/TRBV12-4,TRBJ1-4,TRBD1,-,TGTGCCAGCAGTCCTTCGAGAGGGACAGGGAGTGAAAAACTGTTTTTT,CASSPSRGTGSEKLFF
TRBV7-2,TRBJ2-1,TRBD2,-,TGTGCCAGCAGCTCCCCGGGACTAGCGGGGGGGCTCAATGAGCAGTTCTTC,CASSSPGLAGGLNEQFF
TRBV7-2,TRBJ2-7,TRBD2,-,TGTGCCAGCAGACCCGGGACTAGCGGGACCGAGCAGTACTTC,CASRPGTSGTEQYF
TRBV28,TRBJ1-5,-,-,TGTGCCAGCAGAAGACGGGGCCTGGACAGTAGCAATCAGCCCCAGCATTTT,CASRRRGLDSSNQPQHF
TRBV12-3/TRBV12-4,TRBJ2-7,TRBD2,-,TGTGCCAGCAGCATAGGACTAGCGGCCTACGAGCAGTACTTC,CASSIGLAAYEQYF
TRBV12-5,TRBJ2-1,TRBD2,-,TGTGCTAGTGGTTCCCCCTCGAGGGGACTAGCGGGTGAAAATGAGCAGTTCTTC,CASGSPSRGLAGENEQFF
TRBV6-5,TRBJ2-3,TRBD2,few,TGTGCCAGCAGTTACCGTAGCGGGACTTACACAGATACGCAGTATTTT,CASSYRSGTYTDTQYF
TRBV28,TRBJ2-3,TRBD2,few,TGTGCCAGCTGTCGTGAGCGGGGGATCACAGATACGCAGTATTTT,CASCRERGITDTQYF